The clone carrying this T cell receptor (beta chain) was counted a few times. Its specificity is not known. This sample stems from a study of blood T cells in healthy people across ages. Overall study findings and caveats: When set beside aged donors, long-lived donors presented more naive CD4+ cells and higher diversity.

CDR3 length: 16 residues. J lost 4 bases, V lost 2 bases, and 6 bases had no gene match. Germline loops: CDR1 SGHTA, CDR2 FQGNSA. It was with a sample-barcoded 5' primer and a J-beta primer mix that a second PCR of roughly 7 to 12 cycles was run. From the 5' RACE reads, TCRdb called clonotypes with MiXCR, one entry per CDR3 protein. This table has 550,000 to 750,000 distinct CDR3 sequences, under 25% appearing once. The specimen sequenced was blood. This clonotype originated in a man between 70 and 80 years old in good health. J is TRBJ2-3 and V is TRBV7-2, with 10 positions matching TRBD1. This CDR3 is CASSLRGDRGADTQYF. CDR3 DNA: TGTGCCAGCAGCTTACGAGGGGACAGGGGAGCAGATACGCAGTATTTT. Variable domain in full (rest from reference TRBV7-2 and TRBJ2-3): GAGVSQSPSNKVTEKGKDVELRCDPISGHTALYWYRQSLGQGLEFLIYFQGNSAPDKSGLPSDRFSAERTGGSVSTLTIQRTQQEDSAVYLCASSLRGDRGADTQYFGPGTRLTVL.